This passage covers 7 T cell receptor beta chains from one sample sequenced in a study of graft-versus-host responses after intestinal transplantation listed by TCRdb under 2021. The library came from the immunoSEQ multiplex PCR assay. Not all clones reach the TCRdb copy of this immuneACCESS table, which keeps in-frame sequences only. Checked studies attribute under half of the gap to unresolved V genes and leave the rest unexplained. The sample table holds about 45,000 clones, of which 91% were seen once. In total, the top ten clones hold around 4.3% of the sample. The sample here was PBMCs, taken 524 days after transplant. These receptors all come from a human patient who received an intestinal transplant, so some T cells may come from the graft donor.

This rearrangement joins TRBV19 to TRBJ1-1, with D unclear. The CDR3 is made up of 15 amino acids. Germline loops: CDR1 LNHDA, CDR2 SQIVND (reference sequence). Trimming removed 5 bases from V and 2 bases from J, with 15 bases in between. The CDR3 DNA is TGTGCCAGTAGTTTACGGGCCGGGCCCAACACTGAAGCTTTCTTT. Translated: CASSLRAGPNTEAFF.

The chain joins TRBV10-3 to TRBJ2-3; no reliable D call. V dropped 10 bases and J dropped 2 bases, with 19 bases sitting between them. This CDR3 has 15 amino acids. In germline, CDR1 is ENHRY, CDR2 SYGVKD. The CDR3 spells CATSPDTDHTDTQYF. The DNA of the CDR3 is TGTGCCACCTCCCCAGACACCGATCACACAGATACGCAGTATTTT.

The chain joins TRBV7-2 to TRBJ2-7; 11 nucleotides match TRBD2. The CDR3 length is 15 residues. Trimming removed 5 bases from V and 2 bases from J; junction bases left unmatched: 5. Germline V lookup: CDR1 SGHTA, CDR2 FQGNSA. The CDR3 DNA is TGTGCCAGCAGCGGATATAGCGGGAGGGCCTACGAGCAGTACTTC. It codes for CASSGYSGRAYEQYF.

This sequence joins TRBV5-7 and TRBJ2-3; 8 nucleotides match TRBD2. TRBV5-7 is known as an ORF, though its function is uncertain. Trimming at V came to 0 bases and at J to 6 bases, leaving 9 bases not matched to a gene. The CDR3 totals 16 residues. CDR3 DNA sequence: TGTGCCAGCAGCTTGGTAGTGGCGGGAGGTACCGATACGCAGTATTTT. Protein: CASSLVVAGGTDTQYF.

This chain links TRBV10-2 with TRBJ2-3, with TRBD2 matching over 8 bases. J gave up 10 bases and V 3 bases, and 12 bases lay outside the gene matches. The CDR3 extends over 15 amino acids. Per the germline V gene, CDR1 is WSHSY and CDR2 is SAAADI. The CDR3 is CASSEPGAGVRSQYF. The CDR3 region has the DNA TGCGCCAGCAGTGAACCGGGAGCGGGAGTGCGCTCGCAGTATTTT.

This chain joins TRBV4-1 and TRBJ2-3, with TRBD2 matching 15 bases. The CDR3 is 19 amino acids. Germline CDR1 and CDR2: MGHRA and YSYEKL. Trimming cost V 2 bases and J 1 base; bases outside gene matches: 7. The CDR3 spells CASSQPGLAGGPGTDTQYF. CDR3 bases: TGCGCCAGCAGCCAACCTGGACTAGCGGGAGGGCCGGGCACAGATACGCAGTATTTT.

This rearrangement joins TRBV5-4 to TRBJ1-3; TRBD1 agrees at 8 bases. There are 16 residues in the CDR3. Germline assignment: CDR1 SGHNT and CDR2 YYREEE (reference sequence). The V segment lost 4 bases and the J segment 0 bases; nucleotides outside the gene matches: 6. DNA for the CDR3: TGTGCCAGCAGCCTACAGGGGGTGACCTCTGGAAACACCATATATTTT. This translates into CASSLQGVTSGNTIYF.